This is a list of T cell receptor beta chains from one sample in a study of T cell responses to AZD1222 COVID-19 vaccine. TCRdb's table, derived via immunoSEQ multiplex PCR, lists solely in-frame clones and lacks some. The sample lists about 78,000 clones, roughly four fifths seen once, with 2.9% in the top ten. This specimen consisted of peripheral blood, obtained on day 0 of AZD1222 vaccination. Every receptor here comes from an adult in good health. CDR3s include the opening cysteine and the closing phenylalanine or tryptophan. A D gene is named only where the DNA matches it firmly. Expanded clones get a size class; other rows say once, few or many, or leave the size out.

V	D	J	size	length	DNA	CDR3
TRBV2	NA	TRBJ1-5	NA	14	TGTGCCAGCAGTGAAGCCGTCAGCAATCAGCCCCAGCATTTT	CASSEAVSNQPQHF
TRBV6-5	NA	TRBJ1-2	once	16	TGTGCCAGCAGTTATGGGACGGAACCTCCTAACTATGGCTACACCTTC	CASSYGTEPPNYGYTF
TRBV5-1	TRBD2	TRBJ2-5	NA	16	TGCGCCAGCAGCTTGTTCCAGCGGGGGGGCGCGGAGACCCAGTACTTC	CASSLFQRGGAETQYF
TRBV27	NA	TRBJ2-1	NA	13	TGTGCCAGCAGAGGGGTTCCCTACAATGAGCAGTTCTTC	CASRGVPYNEQFF
TRBV19	NA	TRBJ1-1	NA	15	TGTGCCAGTAGTAGGAGGGACGGTTTGAACACTGAAGCTTTCTTT	CASSRRDGLNTEAFF
TRBV6-5	NA	TRBJ2-3	NA	14	TGTGCCAGCAACCCCGGGGGGCCCAGTGATACGCAGTATTTT	CASNPGGPSDTQYF
TRBV19	NA	TRBJ2-1	NA	18	TGTGCCAGTAGTATCCCCCTGAGTGGGTTAAGACCCTACAATGAGCAGTTCTTC	CASSIPLSGLRPYNEQFF
TRBV7-2	NA	TRBJ1-4	NA	16	TGTGCCAGCAGCCCCGGGACAACTGCAACTAATGAAAAACTGTTTTTT	CASSPGTTATNEKLFF
TRBV19	NA	TRBJ2-1	NA	12	TGTGCCAGTAGTATAAGGAGCAATGAGCAGTTCTTC	CASSIRSNEQFF
TRBV27	TRBD1	TRBJ1-2	NA	15	TGTGCCAGCAGTATTACAGGGGCCGCGGGCTATGGCTACACCTTC	CASSITGAAGYGYTF
TRBV3-1/TRBV3-2	NA	TRBJ2-3	NA	15	TGTGCCAGCAGCCGACTTTGGGGAAAATTAGATACGCAGTATTTT	CASSRLWGKLDTQYF
TRBV6-5	NA	TRBJ2-5	NA	14	TGTGCCAGCAGTTCCCCCGGGCAGATACGGACCCAGTACTTC	CASSSPGQIRTQYF
TRBV3-1/TRBV3-2	TRBD1	TRBJ1-4	NA	14	TGTGCCAGCAGCCCCCTCAGGGGGGGGGAAAAACTGTTTTTT	CASSPLRGGEKLFF
TRBV6-2/TRBV6-3	TRBD2	TRBJ2-7	NA	18	TGTGCCAGCAGTTCTGGACTAGCGGGTACTTTAGAAAGATACGAGCAGTACTTC	CASSSGLAGTLERYEQYF
TRBV5-6	TRBD1	TRBJ2-1	few	14	TGTGCCAGCAGCTGGGGACAGGGCTACAATGAGCAGTTCTTC	CASSWGQGYNEQFF
TRBV7-6	TRBD2	TRBJ2-3	NA	17	TGTGCCAGCAGCTTAGGTCAGACTAGCGGGCGAACAGATACGCAGTATTTT	CASSLGQTSGRTDTQYF
TRBV7-6	NA	TRBJ1-1	NA	13	TGTGCCAGCAGCTTTGGCACAGAAACTGAAGCTTTCTTT	CASSFGTETEAFF
TRBV25-1	TRBD1	TRBJ1-4	NA	15	TGTGCCAGCAGTGAACCGGGACAGGTTTTCGGAAAACTGTTTTTT	CASSEPGQVFGKLFF
TRBV9	TRBD2	TRBJ2-1	NA	15	TGTGCCAGCAGCGTCTCCGGGACTATTTACAATGAGCAGTTCTTC	CASSVSGTIYNEQFF
TRBV10-2	TRBD1	TRBJ1-2	NA	14	TGCGCCAGCAGTGCCGGCCAGGGGGCTCGGGGCTACACCTTC	CASSAGQGARGYTF
TRBV7-8	NA	TRBJ2-7	NA	12	TGTGCCAGCAGCCCTCACTCCTACGAGCAGTACTTC	CASSPHSYEQYF
TRBV7-6	TRBD2	TRBJ2-3	NA	16	TGTGCCAGCAGCCCAGAGACTAGCGCCCTCGGGGCCACGCAGTATTTT	CASSPETSALGATQYF
TRBV11-2	NA	TRBJ2-3	NA	12	TGTGCCAGCAGCCCCCGGTCAGATACGCAGTATTTT	CASSPRSDTQYF
TRBV27	NA	TRBJ1-3	NA	15	TGTGCCAGCAGTCCTCTCCCCCCGGATGGAAACACCATATATTTT	CASSPLPPDGNTIYF
TRBV7-2	TRBD2	TRBJ2-2	NA	16	TGTGCCAGCAGCTCACACGGGGGGGCGGGCACCGGGGAGCTGTTTTTT	CASSSHGGAGTGELFF
TRBV16	NA	TRBJ1-1	NA	15	TGTGCCAGCAGCCTCGTACAGGGCGGCAACACTGAAGCTTTCTTT	CASSLVQGGNTEAFF
TRBV9	TRBD1	TRBJ1-2	NA	14	TGTGCCAGCAGCGCGGGGGACAGGGCTGATGGCTACACCTTC	CASSAGDRADGYTF
TRBV6-2/TRBV6-3	NA	TRBJ1-2	NA	14	TGTGCCAGCAGTTACGTCCCGACGGCAGGCGGCTACACCTTC	CASSYVPTAGGYTF
TRBV11-2	TRBD2	TRBJ2-5	NA	13	TGTGCCAGCAGCTTTAGCGGGAGAGAGACCCAGTACTTC	CASSFSGRETQYF
TRBV4-1	NA	TRBJ1-2	once	15	TGCGCCAGCAGCGCGACCGGGACGCGGCGGGATGGCTACACCTTC	CASSATGTRRDGYTF
TRBV11-2	NA	TRBJ1-1	few	16	TGTGCCAGCAGCTTATTGGCAGGGCGACTGAACACTGAAGCTTTCTTT	CASSLLAGRLNTEAFF
TRBV6-5	NA	TRBJ2-1	NA	14	TGTGCCAGCAGCGCCTTGGGTTTGGGTAATGAGCAGTTCTTC	CASSALGLGNEQFF
TRBV5-1	NA	TRBJ2-3	NA	15	TGCGCCAGCAGCGTCGGACAGCGATACACAGATACGCAGTATTTT	CASSVGQRYTDTQYF
TRBV5-1	NA	TRBJ1-2	NA	13	TGCGCCAGCAGCTACGGAGGTCCCTATGGCTACACCTTC	CASSYGGPYGYTF
TRBV12-3/TRBV12-4	TRBD1	TRBJ1-2	NA	13	TGTGCCAGCAGCCTCGGACAGGCCATTGGCTACACCTTC	CASSLGQAIGYTF
TRBV5-5	NA	TRBJ2-7	once	15	TGTGCCAGCAGCTTTCCAGGGGGGAGCTCCTACGAGCAGTACTTC	CASSFPGGSSYEQYF
TRBV19	NA	TRBJ1-1	few	13	TGTGCCACAAAATGGGACCTGGACACTGAAGCTTTCTTT	CATKWDLDTEAFF
TRBV5-1	TRBD1	TRBJ2-5	NA	17	TGCGCCAGCAGCTATATGGGGACAGGCGTTCCGGCAGAGACCCAGTACTTC	CASSYMGTGVPAETQYF
TRBV5-4	TRBD2	TRBJ2-5	NA	16	TGTGCCAGCAGCGGACTAGCGGGAGGCCTACAAGAGACCCAGTACTTC	CASSGLAGGLQETQYF
TRBV19	NA	TRBJ1-3	NA	19	TGTGCCAGTAGCACCACGGACAGTAACGACTTGAACTCTGGAAACACCATATATTTT	CASSTTDSNDLNSGNTIYF
TRBV6-1	NA	TRBJ2-5	NA	15	TGTGCCAGCAGTGAAGCGTGGGGGCTCGGGCAGACCCAGTACTTC	CASSEAWGLGQTQYF
TRBV5-1	TRBD2	TRBJ2-5	NA	17	TGCGCCAGCAGCTTGTGGCTAGCGGGAGACATCCAAGAGACCCAGTACTTC	CASSLWLAGDIQETQYF
TRBV10-2	NA	TRBJ2-4	NA	15	TGCGCCAGCAGTGAGCGGTTAGGGTCTAAAAACATTCAGTACTTC	CASSERLGSKNIQYF
TRBV5-4	NA	TRBJ1-2	NA	15	TGTGCCAGCAGCTTGGGTTTCGGTTCTAACTATGGCTACACCTTC	CASSLGFGSNYGYTF
TRBV5-8	NA	TRBJ2-3	NA	15	TGTGCCAGCAAACTTGGGGTCCCTGGGACAGATACGCAGTATTTT	CASKLGVPGTDTQYF
TRBV19	NA	TRBJ2-1	NA	18	TGTGCCAGTAGTATAGATCCCAGGCCCCTTGTCCCCTACAATGAGCAGTTCTTC	CASSIDPRPLVPYNEQFF
TRBV3-1/TRBV3-2	NA	TRBJ1-2	NA	15	TGTGCCAGCAGCCAAGGAGGTCGAGGGGCGGCTGGCTACACCTTC	CASSQGGRGAAGYTF
TRBV13	TRBD1	TRBJ1-2	NA	13	TGTGCCAGCAGCGAACGGACAGGGGTAGGCTACACCTTC	CASSERTGVGYTF
TRBV21-1	NA	TRBJ1-2	once	14	TGTGCCAGCAATGGAAACCGGGATAACTATGGCTACACCTTC	CASNGNRDNYGYTF
TRBV5-1	NA	TRBJ1-1	once	16	TGCGCCAGCAGCCCGCTGGGCGTCGGGGTGAACACTGAAGCTTTCTTT	CASSPLGVGVNTEAFF
TRBV14	NA	TRBJ2-5	NA	16	TGTGCCAGCAGCCAAGAGGCTCTGGACTACCAAGAGACCCAGTACTTC	CASSQEALDYQETQYF
TRBV11-2	TRBD1	TRBJ2-3	NA	15	TGTGCCAGCAGCCTATGGACAGGGTCGACAGATACGCAGTATTTT	CASSLWTGSTDTQYF